Below, 15 T cell receptor beta chains from the same sample are listed, as sequenced in a study of T cell responses to AZD1222 COVID-19 vaccine. Generated by immunoSEQ multiplex PCR, the TCRdb table keeps only in-frame clones and is missing some. Found here are 120,000 or so clones, over 80% of them singletons; the top ten hold 1.1%. This specimen consisted of peripheral blood, obtained on day 0 of AZD1222 vaccination. The receptors originated from an adult in good health.

The gene calls are TRBV27 and TRBJ2-7, with unresolved D. Germline CDR1 MNHEY, CDR2 SMNVEV (reference sequence). This CDR3 is 13 amino acids long. Trimming took 2 bases from V and 3 from J, leaving 8 bases between them. The CDR3 region is CASSLRSGYEQYF. CDR3 nucleotides: TGTGCCAGCAGTTTACGCAGTGGCTACGAGCAGTACTTC.

The chain has TRBV19 and TRBJ2-7, with 10 bases matching TRBD2. J was trimmed by 2 bases and V by 4 bases; bases with no gene match: 11. The CDR3 is 17 amino acids. CDR1 LNHDA and CDR2 SQIVND come from the germline V gene (reference sequence). The CDR3, as DNA: TGTGCCAGTAGTAACCCTAGGACTAGCGGCTGGACCTACGAGCAGTACTTC. It is translated as CASSNPRTSGWTYEQYF.

The gene calls are TRBV7-3 and TRBJ2-3, with 14 bases that match TRBD2. The junction had 6 bases not matched to a gene; V was cut back by 4 bases and J by 6 bases. There are 16 residues in the CDR3. Per the germline V gene, CDR1 is SGHTA and CDR2 is FQGTGA. The CDR3, as DNA: TGTGCCAGCAGCTCCGGGACTAGCGGGAGTACGGATACGCAGTATTTT. This gives the protein CASSSGTSGSTDTQYF.

This clone appeared a few times. The rearrangement links TRBV7-8 to TRBJ2-2, with 11 bases matching TRBD2. Germline V lookup: CDR1 SGHVS, CDR2 FQNEAQ. The CDR3 runs to 17 residues. The trim removed 5 bases at V and 7 bases at J, leaving 12 bases unmatched. The CDR3 coding sequence is TGTGCCAGCAGCGGAGGGAGACTAGCGGGGTGGGACGGGGAGCTGTTTTTT. This sequence encodes CASSGGRLAGWDGELFF.

The rearrangement uses TRBV21-1 and TRBJ1-1; the DNA was not used to check the table's D call, TRBD1. TRBV21-1 is an annotated pseudogene. The CDR3 runs 17 residues. The CDR3 DNA reads TGTGCCAGCAGCTTCCCACAGGGTTGTAGGGCGAACACTGAAGCTTTCTTT. Its translation: CASSFPQGCRANTEAFF.

This chain connects TRBV6-1 to TRBJ2-5, with unresolved D. The ends were cut back, 1 base at V and 9 bases at J, with 18 bases in the middle. This CDR3 spans 15 amino acids. Germline CDR1 MNHNS, CDR2 SASEGT. The CDR3 here is CASSEGSPAGSAQYF. CDR3 in DNA: TGTGCCAGCAGTGAAGGCTCCCCGGCTGGTAGTGCCCAGTACTTC.

The rearrangement uses TRBV6-5 and TRBJ2-7; 10 bases map to TRBD1. Per the germline V gene, CDR1 is MNHEY and CDR2 is SVGAGI. V shed 6 bases and J 2 bases; nucleotides not matched to a gene: 4. This CDR3 contains 14 residues. This CDR3 is CASRRGTGAYEQYF. Written as DNA, the CDR3 is TGTGCCAGCAGGAGGGGGACAGGGGCCTACGAGCAGTACTTC.

This chain connects TRBV18 to TRBJ2-2; 8 nucleotides match TRBD2. This CDR3 spans 17 amino acids. J lost 5 bases, V lost 3 bases, and 11 bases had no gene match. Per germline, CDR1 KGHSH and CDR2 LQKENI. The chain's CDR3 is CASSPPPGRARTGELFF. The DNA of the CDR3 is TGTGCCAGCTCACCCCCGCCCGGGAGGGCCCGTACCGGGGAGCTGTTTTTT.

This chain connects TRBV6-2 or TRBV6-3 to TRBJ2-5; the D gene is possibly TRBD2 (6 bases). Germline CDR1 and CDR2: MNHEY and SVGEGT. Trimming cost V 0 bases and J 7 bases, with 6 bases left between them. This CDR3 contains 12 residues. CDR3 amino acids: CASSYSRGTQYF. In DNA form, the CDR3 reads TGTGCCAGCAGTTACTCGCGGGGGACCCAGTACTTC.

The chain joins TRBV30 to TRBJ2-1; D gene unclear. Trimming stripped 3 bases from V and 10 bases from J, with 13 bases between. The CDR3 runs 12 residues. Germline CDR1 is GTSNPN and CDR2 is SVGIG (reference sequence). The CDR3 bases are TGTGCCTGGAGCACGAAGCGTCCCGAGCAGTTCTTC. Protein product: CAWSTKRPEQFF.

The chain recombines TRBV9 with TRBJ2-1; 9 positions match TRBD2. The CDR3 is 17 amino acids. With 0 bases clipped from V and 7 bases from J, the junction kept 11 bases outside the gene matches. Germline V lookup: CDR1 SGDLS, CDR2 YYNGEE. As DNA, the CDR3 is TGTGCCAGCAGCGTAGCTACGTTAGCGGGAGCTGGAAATGAGCAGTTCTTC. Translation: CASSVATLAGAGNEQFF.

The V call is TRBV27, the J call TRBJ1-5, with TRBD1 as a possible D gene (5 bases). Germline values: CDR1 MNHEY, CDR2 SMNVEV (reference sequence). The CDR3 consists of 16 residues. Between the trimmed V and J ends, which lost 3 bases and 0 bases, there was a span of 12 bases. The CDR3 loop reads CASSLTGAYSNQPQHF. The DNA for the CDR3 is TGTGCCAGCAGTTTGACCGGGGCTTATAGCAATCAGCCCCAGCATTTT.

This chain connects TRBV11-3 to TRBJ2-3; D is unresolved. The V gene lost 0 bases and the J gene lost 3 bases, with 10 bases spanning the gap. This CDR3 has 15 amino acids. Germline V gene data show CDR1 as SGHNT and CDR2 as YENEEA. CDR3 nucleotides: TGTGCCAGCAGCTTAGATGGGGTCGCAACAGATACGCAGTATTTT. It translates to CASSLDGVATDTQYF.

The J gene is TRBJ1-2, the V gene TRBV3-1 (or the pseudogene TRBV3-2), with D possibly TRBD1 on 6 matching bases. V was cut by 0 bases and J by 8 bases, with 13 bases left in between. Germline V lookup: CDR1 LGHDT, CDR2 YNNKEL (reference sequence). The CDR3 is made up of 14 amino acids. Here the CDR3 reads CASSQDRKGGGYTF. The CDR3 nucleotides read TGTGCCAGCAGCCAAGATCGGAAAGGGGGAGGCTACACCTTC.

V usage is TRBV5-1 and J usage is TRBJ2-2, with D uncertain. CDR1 is SGHRS and CDR2 is YFSETQ in the germline V gene. CDR3 size: 16 residues. Trimming removed 0 bases from V and 3 bases from J, with 12 bases in between. In nucleotides, the CDR3 is TGCGCCAGCAGCTTGGCTTCGTCCTTGGACACCGGGGAGCTGTTTTTT. Translation gives CASSLASSLDTGELFF.